This entry features one T cell receptor beta chain sequence. Its cognate antigen is unknown. This sample was taken from a study of shared clonotypes between healthy human individuals. Study conclusions and caveats: Non-shared clonotypes had lower generation probabilities than those shared by all four donors.

Assay used: immunoSEQ multiplex PCR; TCRdb lists only in-frame clones, some missing. This sample has roughly 2 million clones; 85% to 95% occur once, and the top ten carry about 0.13%. This CDR3 region has 15 residues. Looked up from germline, CDR1 is KGHSH and CDR2 is LQKENI. Between the trimmed V and J ends, which lost 1 base and 6 bases, there was a span of 10 bases. This clonotype was sampled from a man between 18 and 35 years old in good health. Sequencing was done on a sample of naive CD4+ T cells sorted from blood. Subset meaning: CD45RA+ positively selected. The genes are TRBV18 and TRBJ1-6; a possible D gene is TRBD1 (5 bases). CDR3 residues: CASSPQRDSNSPLHF. CDR3 bases: TGTGCCAGCTCACCACAGAGGGACTCTAATTCACCCCTCCACTTT.